The rows below give T cell receptor beta chains drawn from one sample of a study of cytomegalovirus exposure and HLA in healthy donors. TCRdb's table, derived via immunoSEQ multiplex PCR, lists solely in-frame clones and lacks some. The sample has roughly 90,000 clones, 75% to 85% seen once. Sample: PBMCs. These receptors all stem from a young man in good health and CMV-seronegative. CDR3s include the opening cysteine and the closing phenylalanine or tryptophan. The order of the fields is CDR3 length, J gene, D gene, clone size, V gene, CDR3 protein, CDR3 DNA. A D gene is named only where the DNA matches it firmly. Only part of the rows carry a size: once, few, many, or a class if the clone is expanded.

CDR3 length: 15
J gene: TRBJ2-2
D gene: .
clone size: .
V gene: TRBV7-3
CDR3 protein: CASSAGAGNTGELFF
CDR3 DNA: TGTGCCAGCAGCGCAGGGGCGGGGAACACCGGGGAGCTGTTTTTT

CDR3 length: 14
J gene: TRBJ2-1
D gene: .
clone size: once
V gene: TRBV5-1
CDR3 protein: CASSPSAVYNEQFF
CDR3 DNA: TGCGCCAGCAGCCCCTCAGCGGTATACAATGAGCAGTTCTTC

CDR3 length: 16
J gene: TRBJ2-7
D gene: .
clone size: .
V gene: TRBV7-4
CDR3 protein: CASSLAGDPTTYEQYF
CDR3 DNA: TGTGCCAGCAGCTTAGCAGGGGATCCAACTACCTACGAGCAGTACTTC

CDR3 length: 16
J gene: TRBJ2-7
D gene: .
clone size: .
V gene: TRBV10-1
CDR3 protein: CASSEGLDSPSYEQYF
CDR3 DNA: TGCGCCAGCAGTGAGGGCCTTGACAGTCCCTCCTACGAGCAGTACTTC

CDR3 length: 16
J gene: TRBJ2-3
D gene: .
clone size: .
V gene: TRBV6-6
CDR3 protein: CASSYSGATSTDTQYF
CDR3 DNA: TGTGCCAGCAGTTACTCGGGAGCCACCTCCACAGATACGCAGTATTTT

CDR3 length: 15
J gene: TRBJ2-1
D gene: .
clone size: once
V gene: TRBV6-5
CDR3 protein: CASSYPSGGGHEQFF
CDR3 DNA: TGTGCCAGCAGTTACCCCTCGGGCGGGGGCCATGAGCAGTTCTTC

CDR3 length: 16
J gene: TRBJ1-3
D gene: .
clone size: .
V gene: TRBV6-5
CDR3 protein: CASSYSRALSGNTIYF
CDR3 DNA: TGTGCCAGCAGTTACTCGCGTGCCTTGTCTGGAAACACCATATATTTT

CDR3 length: 15
J gene: TRBJ2-3
D gene: .
clone size: .
V gene: TRBV9
CDR3 protein: CASSVGGGITDTQYF
CDR3 DNA: TGTGCCAGCAGCGTAGGGGGCGGGATTACAGATACGCAGTATTTT

CDR3 length: 13
J gene: TRBJ2-3
D gene: .
clone size: .
V gene: TRBV6-1
CDR3 protein: CASSTGSTDTQYF
CDR3 DNA: TGTGCCAGCAGTACCGGGAGCACAGATACGCAGTATTTT

CDR3 length: 17
J gene: TRBJ2-1
D gene: TRBD2
clone size: .
V gene: TRBV7-6
CDR3 protein: CASSLRTSGGPYNEQFF
CDR3 DNA: TGTGCCAGCAGCCTCAGAACTAGCGGGGGCCCTTACAATGAGCAGTTCTTC

CDR3 length: 15
J gene: TRBJ1-6
D gene: .
clone size: .
V gene: TRBV6-5
CDR3 protein: CASSYRTVPNSPLHF
CDR3 DNA: TGTGCCAGCAGTTACAGGACAGTACCTAATTCACCCCTCCACTTT

CDR3 length: 14
J gene: TRBJ1-2
D gene: .
clone size: .
V gene: TRBV19
CDR3 protein: CASSIAAGNYGYTF
CDR3 DNA: TGTGCCAGTAGTATAGCGGCAGGGAACTATGGCTACACCTTC